The 30 T cell receptor beta chains listed next were all sequenced from one sample in a study of cytomegalovirus exposure and HLA in healthy donors. PCR involved 60 Vbeta and 13 Jbeta primers. Sequencing used immunoSEQ multiplex PCR; TCRdb keeps in-frame clones, though not all of them. Among about 140,000 clones listed, around 83% were seen once. Sequencing was performed on PBMCs. The receptors here all came from a male donor in good health and CMV-seropositive.

The V and J genes are TRBV7-2 and TRBJ1-4, with TRBD1 matching 10 bases. This CDR3 contains 17 residues. V dropped 2 bases and J dropped 11; count of bases not matched to a gene: 14. CDR1 SGHTA and CDR2 FQGNSA come from the germline V gene. The CDR3 sequence is CASSLTGTGDGMGKLFF. CDR3 nucleotides: TGTGCCAGCAGCTTAACCGGGACAGGGGATGGGATGGGGAAACTGTTTTTT.

The chain links TRBV12-5 to TRBJ2-1; D is perhaps TRBD1 (5 bases). The germline V and J ends were trimmed by 1 base and 4 bases, with 17 bases remaining between them. In germline, CDR1 is LGHNT, CDR2 FRNRAP. The CDR3 has 17 residues. Written as DNA, the CDR3 is TGTGCTAGTGGTTTGGGCCCCGGCAGGGTCGGGTACAATGAGCAGTTCTTC. As protein: CASGLGPGRVGYNEQFF.

The chain has TRBV6-5 and TRBJ1-1, with 7 bases lining up with TRBD1. Per germline, CDR1 MNHEY and CDR2 SVGAGI. J gave up 4 bases and V 7 bases, and 6 bases lay outside the gene matches. The CDR3 loop spans 13 amino acids. CDR3 protein: CASTPTGPTEAFF. CDR3 bases: TGTGCCAGCACCCCGACAGGGCCCACTGAAGCTTTCTTT.

The rearrangement links TRBV5-1 to TRBJ1-4, with D maybe TRBD1 (6 bases). Trimming took 4 bases from V and 3 from J, leaving 10 bases between them. CDR1 and CDR2 (germline): SGHRS, YFSETQ. The CDR3 runs 14 residues. The CDR3 is CASSPYRANEKLFF. DNA for the CDR3: TGCGCCAGCAGCCCCTACAGGGCTAATGAAAAACTGTTTTTT.

The rearrangement uses TRBV21-1 and TRBJ2-7; the table's D call, TRBD2, was not checked against the DNA. TRBV21-1 is a pseudogene. This CDR3 contains 18 residues. CDR3 protein: CASSTTGVAGESSYEQYF. The CDR3 region has the DNA TGTGCCAGCAGCACAACAGGGGTAGCGGGAGAGTCCTCCTACGAGCAGTACTTC.

The V gene is TRBV30, the J gene TRBJ2-3; 8 positions match TRBD2. In germline, CDR1 is GTSNPN, CDR2 SVGIG (reference sequence). The ends lost 0 bases at V and 3 bases at J; junction bases unmatched: 11. The CDR3 loop spans 17 amino acids. The CDR3 reads CAWSVQGLAIFTDTQYF. Here the CDR3 DNA reads TGTGCCTGGAGTGTACAAGGACTAGCAATATTTACAGATACGCAGTATTTT.

The genes are TRBV10-1 and TRBJ2-3; 8 positions match TRBD1. The length of the CDR3 is 14 residues. The germline V gene encodes CDR1 WNHNN and CDR2 SYGVQD (reference sequence). Unmatched junction bases numbered 4, after V lost 6 bases and J lost 2 bases. CDR3 residues: CASSRDRFTDTQYF. Here the CDR3 DNA reads TGCGCCAGCAGCCGGGACAGGTTCACAGATACGCAGTATTTT.

CDR3 coding DNA: TGTGCCTGGAGTGTCACCAGGGGGCTGACTGGAAACACCATATATTTT. Translation: CAWSVTRGLTGNTIYF. J is TRBJ1-3 and V is TRBV30, with TRBD1 identical over 8 bases. The CDR3 has 16 amino acids. CDR1 GTSNPN and CDR2 SVGIG come from the germline V gene (reference sequence). The ends lost 0 bases at V and 2 bases at J; junction bases unmatched: 6.

This chain links TRBV9 with TRBJ2-7, with TRBD1 matching over 11 bases. Looked up from germline, CDR1 is SGDLS and CDR2 is YYNGEE. The CDR3 has 15 residues. Trimming removed 2 bases from V and 3 bases from J; junction bases left unmatched: 4. The CDR3 DNA follows: TGTGCCAGCAGCGTCCCCGGGACAGGGGGCTACGAGCAGTACTTC. It is translated as CASSVPGTGGYEQYF.

V is TRBV18 and J is TRBJ1-5, with a possible D match to TRBD1 (6 bases). This CDR3 has 16 amino acids. V was trimmed by 4 bases and J by 7 bases, leaving 20 bases between them. Per germline, CDR1 KGHSH and CDR2 LQKENI. CDR3 nucleotide sequence: TGTGCCAGCTCACAGGATCGGGACACAAGTAAACAGCCCCAGCATTTT. It codes for CASSQDRDTSKQPQHF. Drawing the rest from reference TRBV18 and TRBJ1-5, the complete variable domain is NAGVMQNPRHLVRRRGQEARLRCSPMKGHSHVYWYRQLPEEGLKFMVYLQKENIIDESGMPKERFSAEFPKEGPSILRIQQVVRGDSAAYFCASSQDRDTSKQPQHFGDGTRLSIL.

This chain connects TRBV2 to TRBJ1-1, with TRBD1 matching 8 bases. CDR1 is SNHLY and CDR2 is FYNNEI in the germline V gene. The CDR3 runs to 15 residues. The V and J ends lost 7 bases and 3 bases, in that order; junction bases with no gene match: 10. The CDR3 is CASTRTGSYDTEAFF. The CDR3 coding sequence is TGTGCCAGCACTCGGACAGGGTCGTACGACACTGAAGCTTTCTTT.

The chain recombines TRBV5-4 with TRBJ1-2; TRBD1 aligns across 9 bases. The length of the CDR3 is 17 residues. CDR1 SGHNT and CDR2 YYREEE come from the germline V gene (reference sequence). V dropped 3 bases and J dropped 0; count of bases not matched to a gene: 9. The CDR3 sequence is CASSSDRGRIANYGYTF. CDR3 sequence (DNA): TGTGCCAGCAGCTCGGACAGGGGAAGGATAGCTAACTATGGCTACACCTTC.

The rearrangement links TRBV27 to TRBJ2-3; TRBD2 matches 12 bases. With V trimmed by 2 bases and J by 3 bases, 9 bases remained unmatched. The CDR3 covers 18 residues. Germline assignment: CDR1 MNHEY and CDR2 SMNVEV (reference sequence). The CDR3 region has the DNA TGTGCCAGCAGTTTACTAACTAGCGGGAGGCGTGGGACAGATACGCAGTATTTT. It codes for CASSLLTSGRRGTDTQYF.

The chain's CDR3 is CASSVGDSGKSDTQYF. The CDR3 DNA is TGTGCCAGCAGCGTTGGGGATAGCGGGAAGTCAGATACGCAGTATTTT. The gene calls are TRBV5-8 and TRBJ2-3, with 8 bases aligning to TRBD2. The CDR3 sequence is 16 residues long. V lost 4 bases and J lost 4; bases outside the gene matches: 11. Germline CDR1 and CDR2: SGHTS and YDEGEE.

The V and J genes are TRBV5-1 and TRBJ2-1; D unresolved. Germline lookup yields CDR1 SGHRS and CDR2 YFSETQ. V was shortened by 0 bases and J by 5 bases, with 12 bases between the two germline ends. The CDR3 sequence is 15 residues long. CDR3 sequence: CASSLASYLNNEQFF. The CDR3 DNA sequence: TGCGCCAGCAGCTTGGCGAGCTACCTAAACAATGAGCAGTTCTTC.

This sequence joins TRBV7-2 and TRBJ2-1; tentatively, D is TRBD2 (5 bases). CDR3 size: 15 residues. Germline CDR1 is SGHTA and CDR2 is FQGNSA. Trimming cost V 4 bases and J 10 bases, with 20 bases left between them. The CDR3 region has the DNA TGTGCCAGCAGCTCCCAGAGAGCTAGCTCTGGGGAGCAGTTCTTC. It codes for CASSSQRASSGEQFF.

In regard to this clone: The junction differs from germline at one of its ends, possibly a read error. This rearrangement joins TRBV5-1 to TRBJ1-1; 8 bases match TRBD1. The CDR3 length is 19 residues. Germline V gene sequence: CDR1 SGHRS, CDR2 YFSETQ. CDR3 coding DNA: TGCGCCAGCAGCTCACCCAGGGGGCGTAGATTAATGATGAACACTGAAGCTTCCTTT. It encodes CASSSPRGRRLMMNTEASF.

This chain links TRBV28 with TRBJ2-2; no definite D call. This CDR3 comprises 13 residues. Trimming cost V 4 bases and J 3 bases, with 6 bases left between them. Germline V CDR1 and CDR2: MDHEN, SYDVKM. This CDR3 is CASSSPYTGELFF. The CDR3 DNA sequence: TGTGCCAGCAGTTCCCCATACACCGGGGAGCTGTTTTTT.

This sequence joins TRBV9 and TRBJ2-3; 13 nucleotides match TRBD2. Germline CDR1 reads SGDLS; CDR2 reads YYNGEE. The V segment lost 2 bases and the J segment 0 bases; nucleotides outside the gene matches: 6. CDR3 size: 18 residues. Written as DNA, the CDR3 is TGTGCCAGCAGCGTGGGACTAGCGGGACGTCCTAGCACAGATACGCAGTATTTT. Translated: CASSVGLAGRPSTDTQYF.

Comments on this clone: The sample carries other DNA sequences with the same CDR3. The chain carries TRBV6-5 and TRBJ2-7, with 10 nucleotides matching TRBD1. V shed 5 bases and J 2 bases; nucleotides not matched to a gene: 3. The germline V gene encodes CDR1 MNHEY and CDR2 SVGAGI. The length of the CDR3 is 14 residues. The CDR3 region has the DNA TGTGCCAGCAGTCCCGGACAGGGGGCCTACGAGCAGTACTTC. This codes for CASSPGQGAYEQYF.

This chain uses TRBV4-1 with TRBJ1-1, with unresolved D. The V and J ends lost 4 bases and 4 bases respectively, with 13 bases between them. The length of the CDR3 is 14 residues. Per the germline V gene, CDR1 is MGHRA and CDR2 is YSYEKL. Written as DNA, the CDR3 is TGCGCCAGCAGCCGGCCCACCGCGGCCACTGAAGCTTTCTTT. This sequence encodes CASSRPTAATEAFF.

The gene calls are TRBV15 and TRBJ2-7, with 10 bases matching TRBD2. The CDR3 contains 14 residues. V lost 5 bases to trimming and J lost 5 bases; unmatched junction nucleotides: 6. CDR1 is LNHNV, CDR2 YYDKDF, per germline (reference sequence). This CDR3 reads CATSSRTSGDEQYF. The CDR3 DNA reads as TGTGCCACCAGCTCCCGGACTAGCGGCGACGAGCAGTACTTC.

This clone turned up a few times. This rearrangement joins TRBV4-1 to TRBJ2-4, with D perhaps matching TRBD1 (5 bases). The CDR3 contains 14 residues. Looked up from germline, CDR1 is MGHRA and CDR2 is YSYEKL. Deletions cut 2 bases from V and 3 bases from J, with 8 bases between. CDR3 coding DNA: TGCGCCAGCAGCCAACAGGGTAGCAAAAACATTCAGTACTTC. Its protein is CASSQQGSKNIQYF.

This clone showed up just a few times. CDR3 sequence reads: CASSPESYEQYF. The CDR3 coding sequence is TGTGCCAGCTCACCAGAGTCCTACGAGCAGTACTTC. V and J are TRBV18 and TRBJ2-7, with no clear D. The germline V and J ends were trimmed by 2 bases and 1 base, with 3 bases remaining between them. The CDR3 is 12 residues long. CDR1 is KGHSH and CDR2 is LQKENI in the germline V gene.

As for this clone: Other DNA sequences in the sample encode the same CDR3. J is TRBJ1-1 and V is TRBV28; D call uncertain. V lost 6 bases and J 5 bases, leaving 19 bases between the germline ends. There are 15 residues in the CDR3. Germline V CDR1 and CDR2: MDHEN, SYDVKM. CDR3 sequence: CASSHHQVTRTEAFF. In nucleotides, the CDR3 is TGTGCCAGCAGCCACCACCAGGTGACAAGGACTGAAGCTTTCTTT.

CDR3 region: CASSLDRLAGKNTGELFF. CDR3 nucleotides: TGTGCCAGCAGCTTAGATCGGCTAGCGGGGAAGAACACCGGGGAGCTGTTTTTT. The chain combines TRBV11-2 with TRBJ2-2, with TRBD2 matching 9 bases. CDR3 size: 18 residues. Germline values: CDR1 SGHAT, CDR2 FQNNGV. V lost 0 bases and J lost 1; bases outside the gene matches: 6.

The count of this clone is one. The sample has other DNA sequences that encode this CDR3 too. The chain recombines TRBV9 with TRBJ1-1; possible D gene TRBD1, 5 bases. The V and J ends lost 0 bases and 3 bases respectively, with 9 bases between them. This CDR3 is 14 amino acids long. Germline V gene lookup returns CDR1 SGDLS and CDR2 YYNGEE. The CDR3 loop reads CASSVGPGDTEAFF. In DNA, the CDR3 is TGTGCCAGCAGCGTAGGTCCGGGGGACACTGAAGCTTTCTTT.

V usage is TRBV19 and J usage is TRBJ2-7, with 11 bases that match TRBD2. Trimming cost V 5 bases and J 4 bases; bases outside gene matches: 7. CDR1 is LNHDA, CDR2 SQIVND, per germline (reference sequence). The CDR3 is 15 residues long. CDR3 sequence: CASSPGLAGTYEQYF. As DNA, the CDR3 is TGTGCCAGTAGTCCTGGACTAGCGGGTACTTACGAGCAGTACTTC.

This clone was counted a single time. V gene TRBV27 combines with J gene TRBJ2-5, with TRBD1 identical over 8 bases. The J call could be wrong; TRBJ2-7 is a better fit for the DNA end. Germline-derived CDR1 and CDR2 are MNHEY and SMNVEV (reference sequence). The CDR3 runs 15 residues. The CDR3 reads CASSPRGTGAYEQYF. For the CDR3, the DNA is TGTGCCAGCAGTCCCAGGGGGACAGGAGCCTACGAGCAGTACTTC.

This chain uses TRBV7-2 with TRBJ1-1; D call uncertain. The germline gives CDR1 SGHTA, CDR2 FQGNSA. This CDR3 region has 15 residues. V lost 3 bases to trimming and J lost 5 bases, with 16 bases between them. The CDR3 is CASSFNNMDYTEAFF. Here the CDR3 DNA reads TGTGCCAGCAGCTTTAATAACATGGACTATACTGAAGCTTTCTTT.